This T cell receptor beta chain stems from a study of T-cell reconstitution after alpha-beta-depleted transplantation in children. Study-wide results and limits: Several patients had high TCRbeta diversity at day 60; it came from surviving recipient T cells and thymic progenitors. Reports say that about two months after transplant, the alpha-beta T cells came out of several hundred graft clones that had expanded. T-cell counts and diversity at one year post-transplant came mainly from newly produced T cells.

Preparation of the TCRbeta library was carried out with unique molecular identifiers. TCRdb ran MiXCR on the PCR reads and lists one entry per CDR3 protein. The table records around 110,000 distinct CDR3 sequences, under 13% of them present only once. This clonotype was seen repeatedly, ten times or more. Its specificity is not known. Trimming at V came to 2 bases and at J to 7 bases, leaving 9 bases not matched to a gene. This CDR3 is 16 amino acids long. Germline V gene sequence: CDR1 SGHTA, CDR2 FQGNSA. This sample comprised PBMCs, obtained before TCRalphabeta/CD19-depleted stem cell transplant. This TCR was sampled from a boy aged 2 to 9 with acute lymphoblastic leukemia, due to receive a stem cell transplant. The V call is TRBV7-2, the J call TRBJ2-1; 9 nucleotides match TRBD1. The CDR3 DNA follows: TGTGCCAGCAGCTTAACTTCCGGGACAGGGTATAATGAGCAGTTCTTC. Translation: CASSLTSGTGYNEQFF.